What follows are 24 T cell receptor beta chains derived from one specimen sequenced in a study of cytomegalovirus exposure and HLA in healthy donors. This PCR relied on a set of 60 Vbeta primers and 13 Jbeta primers. Some clones are missing from TCRdb's copy, which holds only in-frame ones; the method was immunoSEQ multiplex PCR. Here the sample spans under 120,000 clones, 60% to 75% being singletons. Material for sequencing was PBMCs. Receptors were obtained from a man aged 40-49 years in good health and CMV-seropositive.

The chain links TRBV5-1 to TRBJ1-2; 7 bases line up with TRBD1. Unmatched junction bases numbered 9, after V lost 4 bases and J lost 6 bases. CDR3 length equals 14 residues. The germline V gene encodes CDR1 SGHRS and CDR2 YFSETQ. The CDR3 spells CASSREQGQDGYTF. DNA for the CDR3: TGCGCCAGCAGCCGGGAACAGGGGCAGGATGGCTACACCTTC.

This clone has more than one count but fewer than ten. This chain joins TRBV5-1 and TRBJ2-2; 7 bases are a match to TRBD2. Germline CDR1 is SGHRS and CDR2 is YFSETQ. This CDR3 contains 16 residues. J gave up 5 bases and V 4 bases, and 11 bases lay outside the gene matches. In DNA form, the CDR3 reads TGCGCCAGCAGCCTCCAGGGCGGGAGTAGAACCGGGGAGCTGTTTTTT. Its protein is CASSLQGGSRTGELFF.

This rearrangement joins TRBV6-1 to TRBJ2-3; D not resolved. Looked up from germline, CDR1 is MNHNS and CDR2 is SASEGT. Trimming cost V 7 bases and J 1 base, with 15 bases left between them. The CDR3 is 15 amino acids. The CDR3 reads CASNSPPAGTDTQYF. The CDR3 DNA sequence: TGTGCCAGCAATTCTCCACCCGCAGGCACAGATACGCAGTATTTT.

This rearrangement joins TRBV19 to TRBJ2-1, with 9 bases fitting TRBD2. The CDR3 has 16 amino acids. CDR1 LNHDA and CDR2 SQIVND come from the germline V gene (reference sequence). After removal of 4 bases from V and 1 base from J, the junction contained 5 bases not matched to a gene. The CDR3 coding sequence is TGTGCCAGTAGTACACCTAGCGGGACGTCCTACAATGAGCAGTTCTTC. Translating gives CASSTPSGTSYNEQFF.

The gene calls are TRBV25-1 and TRBJ1-4; the D gene is possibly TRBD1 (6 bases). V gave up 8 bases and J gave up 3 bases, with 10 bases separating them. Germline-derived CDR1 and CDR2 are MGHDK and SYGVNS. This CDR3 region has 13 residues. In nucleotides, the CDR3 is TGTGCCAGCGGGGGGGCAGCTAATGAAAAACTGTTTTTT. Amino acid sequence: CASGGAANEKLFF.

This chain uses TRBV9 with TRBJ1-4; TRBD1 matches at 9 bases. The CDR3 consists of 17 residues. J lost 6 bases, V lost 3 bases, and 12 bases had no gene match. The germline V gene encodes CDR1 SGDLS and CDR2 YYNGEE. The CDR3 loop reads CASSDAGTGKRDEKLFF. CDR3 coding DNA: TGTGCCAGCAGCGACGCCGGGACAGGGAAAAGGGATGAAAAACTGTTTTTT.

This clone was counted a few times. Sequence at one end of the junction differs from germline and may be a read error. This chain links TRBV30 with TRBJ1-2; D gene uncertain. This CDR3 is 13 amino acids long. Germline CDR1 is GTSNPN and CDR2 is SVGIG (reference sequence). This chain's CDR3 is CARRTPANYGYTF. The CDR3, as DNA: TGTGCCCGGAGGACTCCTGCTAACTATGGCTACACCTTC.

The gene calls are TRBV28 and TRBJ1-2, with a weak D call TRBD1 (5 bases). CDR3 length: 12 residues. The ends were cut back, 7 bases at V and 2 bases at J, with 8 bases in the middle. Germline loops: CDR1 MDHEN, CDR2 SYDVKM. CDR3 DNA sequence: TGTGCCAGCAAAACAGGAAACTATGGCTACACCTTC. Its translation is CASKTGNYGYTF.

This clone turned up a few times. V usage is TRBV5-6 and J usage is TRBJ1-2, with a weak D call TRBD1 (6 bases). The CDR3 runs to 15 residues. Trimming removed 5 bases at V and 0 bases at J, with 14 bases between. Germline loops: CDR1 SGHDT, CDR2 YYEEEE. CDR3 protein: CASRPTGNTNYGYTF. CDR3 in DNA: TGTGCCAGCAGACCAACAGGGAATACTAACTATGGCTACACCTTC.

This clone came up a few times. In DNA form, the CDR3 reads TGTGCCAGCAGGCAGTACAATGAGCAGTTCTTC. This sequence encodes CASRQYNEQFF. The gene calls are TRBV5-8 and TRBJ2-1; no reliable D call. This CDR3 spans 11 amino acids. With 5 bases removed from V and 4 bases from J, the gap between germline ends came to 4 bases. Germline V lookup: CDR1 SGHTS, CDR2 YDEGEE.

This clone occurred a few times. The chain uses TRBV10-1 and TRBJ2-2; maybe TRBD1 (6 bases). Trimming removed 2 bases from V and 4 bases from J, with 8 bases in between. Germline CDR1 is WNHNN and CDR2 is SYGVQD (reference sequence). This CDR3 is built from 14 residues. CDR3 amino acids: CASSEAGATGELFF. CDR3 nucleotides: TGCGCCAGCAGTGAGGCAGGGGCCACCGGGGAGCTGTTTTTT.

The chain uses TRBV7-9 and TRBJ2-7; D is perhaps TRBD2 (5 bases). CDR3 length equals 11 residues. V gave up 7 bases and J gave up 3 bases, with 7 bases separating them. CDR1 SEHNR and CDR2 FQNEAQ come from the germline V gene (reference sequence). The CDR3 sequence is CASTGNYEQYV. CDR3 sequence (DNA): TGTGCCAGCACCGGGAACTACGAGCAGTACGTC.

The chain uses TRBV6-5 and TRBJ2-7; 7 bases line up with TRBD1. This CDR3 is 15 amino acids long. Losses at the gene ends were 7 bases for V and 0 bases for J; bases not matched to a gene: 9. The germline V gene encodes CDR1 MNHEY and CDR2 SVGAGI. CDR3 amino acids: CASNPGQTSSYEQYV. The CDR3 nucleotides are TGTGCCAGCAACCCGGGACAGACCAGCTCCTACGAGCAGTACGTC.

The sample holds one count of this clone. This chain uses TRBV7-3 with TRBJ2-3, with 9 bases aligning to TRBD2. The CDR3 contains 15 residues. Germline trimming cut 0 bases from V and 5 bases from J; bases unmatched to any gene: 3. From germline, CDR1 is SGHTA and CDR2 FQGTGA. This CDR3 reads CASSLTSGGRDTQYF. In nucleotides, the CDR3 is TGTGCCAGCAGCTTAACTAGCGGGGGAAGAGATACGCAGTATTTT.

CDR3 bases: TGTGCCAGCAGCTCGACCGGGACAGGGGACGAGCAGTACTTC. It is translated as CASSSTGTGDEQYF. V gene TRBV5-6 combines with J gene TRBJ2-7; 10 bases agree with TRBD1. Germline lookup yields CDR1 SGHDT and CDR2 YYEEEE. CDR3 size: 14 residues. The V gene end was trimmed by 3 bases and the J gene end by 5 bases; junction bases not matched to a gene: 5.

V gene TRBV9 combines with J gene TRBJ2-1; D is perhaps TRBD2 (5 bases). The CDR3 spans 16 residues. Germline V gene sequence: CDR1 SGDLS, CDR2 YYNGEE. Trimming took 0 bases from V and 3 from J, leaving 13 bases between them. In DNA form, the CDR3 reads TGTGCCAGCAGCGTAGGGAAGGGAGCCAGCTACAATGAGCAGTTCTTC. This sequence encodes CASSVGKGASYNEQFF.

The genes are TRBV28 and TRBJ1-2; perhaps TRBD1 as D (6 bases). The CDR3 covers 15 residues. Trimming stripped 5 bases from V and 3 bases from J, with 16 bases between. Germline V gene data show CDR1 as MDHEN and CDR2 as SYDVKM. The CDR3 coding sequence is TGTGCCAGCAGTAACCCCAGGGGCAAGGACTATGGCTACACCTTC. Protein sequence: CASSNPRGKDYGYTF.

The chain uses TRBV7-9 and TRBJ1-5; 10 nucleotides match TRBD1. Per the germline V gene, CDR1 is SEHNR and CDR2 is FQNEAQ (reference sequence). This CDR3 region has 15 residues. Trimming removed 1 base from V and 5 bases from J; junction bases left unmatched: 2. The CDR3 spells CASSLGQGAHQPQHF. The CDR3 region has the DNA TGTGCCAGCAGCTTAGGACAGGGGGCTCATCAGCCCCAGCATTTT. Variable domain in full (rest from reference TRBV7-9 and TRBJ1-5): DTGVSQNPRHKITKRGQNVTFRCDPISEHNRLYWYRQTLGQGPEFLTYFQNEAQLEKSRLLSDRFSAERPKGSFSTLEIQRTEQGDSAMYLCASSLGQGAHQPQHFGDGTRLSIL.

J is TRBJ1-1 and V is TRBV5-4; D ambiguous. Looked up from germline, CDR1 is SGHNT and CDR2 is YYREEE (reference sequence). V was shortened by 0 bases and J by 6 bases, with 6 bases between the two germline ends. The CDR3 length is 12 residues. Here the CDR3 reads CASSLGRAEAFF. The CDR3 coding sequence is TGTGCCAGCAGCTTGGGGAGGGCTGAAGCTTTCTTT.

The gene calls are TRBV19 and TRBJ2-1; 11 nucleotides align to TRBD2. V was pared by 1 base and J by 9 bases, with 8 bases of the junction left unmatched. Per germline, CDR1 LNHDA and CDR2 SQIVND (reference sequence). This CDR3 is 16 amino acids long. The CDR3 loop is CASSIVGLAGGSEQFF. Here the CDR3 DNA reads TGTGCCAGTAGTATAGTAGGGCTAGCGGGAGGAAGTGAGCAGTTCTTC.

The CDR3 nucleotides are TGTGCCAGCAGCGCCCCCGGCACTGAAGCTTTCTTT. Translating gives CASSAPGTEAFF. The J gene is TRBJ1-1, the V gene TRBV9; the D is unclear. The V and J ends lost 3 bases and 4 bases respectively, with 7 bases between them. Germline V gives CDR1 SGDLS, CDR2 YYNGEE. This CDR3 is built from 12 residues.

This clone occurred a few times. This chain connects TRBV28 to TRBJ2-3; 7 bases align to TRBD2. CDR3 size: 15 residues. Germline assignment: CDR1 MDHEN and CDR2 SYDVKM. V shed 2 bases and J 6 bases; nucleotides not matched to a gene: 8. The DNA of the CDR3 is TGTGCCAGCAGTTTACGAACTAGCGCGAGCGATACGCAGTATTTT. This encodes CASSLRTSASDTQYF.

To note about this clone: One junction end disagrees with the germline gene, perhaps due to a read error. The chain links TRBV10-3 to TRBJ2-3; a weak D match, TRBD1 (6 bases). Germline CDR1 ENHRY, CDR2 SYGVKD. The CDR3 has 17 residues. CDR3 coding DNA: TGTGCCATCAGGGAGTCGACACAGGGCCCTAGCACAGATACGCAGTATTTT. Translating gives CAIRESTQGPSTDTQYF.

This clone appeared once. The rearrangement uses TRBV7-9 and TRBJ1-1; 9 nucleotides align to TRBD1. Germline V lookup: CDR1 SEHNR, CDR2 FQNEAQ (reference sequence). V gave up 6 bases and J gave up 1 base; unmatched junction bases: 6. This CDR3 region has 15 residues. CDR3 protein: CASRQGTGQNTEAFF. Here the CDR3 DNA reads TGTGCCAGCAGACAAGGGACAGGGCAGAACACTGAAGCTTTCTTT.